The 27 T cell receptor beta chains listed next were all sequenced from one sample in a study of CD8+ T cells in alopecia areata. Extraction and reverse transcription of RNA yielded cDNA as the sequencing template. TCRdb's table, derived via immunoSEQ multiplex PCR, lists solely in-frame clones and lacks some. This sample yields more than 95,000 clones, of which 30% to 40% are seen a single time; approximately 2.8% belongs to the top ten. Material for sequencing was CD4+ T cells sorted from blood. The source of these receptors is a human donor with alopecia areata.

This chain connects TRBV29-1 to TRBJ2-1; D uncertain. CDR3 length equals 12 residues. Trimming removed 4 bases at V and 7 bases at J, with 11 bases between. The germline V gene encodes CDR1 SQVTM and CDR2 ANQGSEA. As DNA, the CDR3 is TGCAGCGTTGGGCCCCCCCCGAATGAGCAGTTCTTC. Translated, it gives CSVGPPPNEQFF.

Points on this clone: At one boundary the junction diverges from the germline segment, which might be a read error. This chain joins TRBV29-1 and TRBJ2-1, with no clear D. CDR1 and CDR2 (germline): SQVTM, ANQGSEA. This CDR3 contains 14 residues. CDR3 sequence reads: CSVEGPSSYNEQFF. In DNA form, the CDR3 reads TGCAGCGTCGAAGGGCCTAGCTCCTACAATGAGCAGTTCTTC.

This chain links TRBV6-5 with TRBJ2-1, with 8 nucleotides matching TRBD2. Trimming at V came to 9 bases and at J to 8 bases, leaving 12 bases not matched to a gene. Germline V gene data show CDR1 as MNHEY and CDR2 as SVGAGI. The CDR3 totals 14 residues. CDR3 amino acids: CASSGERIGHEQFF. The CDR3 coding sequence is TGTGCCAGTAGCGGGGAGAGGATCGGCCATGAGCAGTTCTTC.

About this clone: A read error likely explains this, since a far larger clone differs by one base. CDR3 sequence reads: CASSLEADYRNIQYF. The DNA for the CDR3 is TGCGCCAGCAGCCTGGAGGCGGACTATAGGAACATTCAGTACTTC. The V call is TRBV5-4, the J call TRBJ2-4; tentative D call: TRBD2 (6 bases). The CDR3 spans 15 residues. Germline CDR1 SGHNT, CDR2 YYREEE (reference sequence).

V and J are TRBV4-2 and TRBJ2-4; TRBD2 matches 9 bases. The germline CDR1 and CDR2 sequences are LGHNA and YNFKEQ. The CDR3 consists of 20 residues. J lost 1 base, V lost 0 bases, and 13 bases had no gene match. CDR3 nucleotide sequence: TGTGCCAGCAGCCAAGAGGGCAGCGGGAGGCCCTGGGATGCCAAAAACATTCAGTACTTC. The encoded protein is CASSQEGSGRPWDAKNIQYF.

This clone was seen only a few times. The chain uses TRBV29-1 and TRBJ2-1; 9 bases are a match to TRBD2. The germline V gene encodes CDR1 SQVTM and CDR2 ANQGSEA. The CDR3 length is 13 residues. J gave up 7 bases and V 4 bases, and 5 bases lay outside the gene matches. CDR3 residues: CSVVSGSRNEQFF. The CDR3 DNA follows: TGCAGCGTTGTTAGCGGGAGTAGAAATGAGCAGTTCTTC.

The rearrangement links TRBV6-6 to TRBJ1-1; TRBD1 matches 7 bases. Trimming at V came to 6 bases and at J to 0 bases, leaving 7 bases not matched to a gene. Germline loops: CDR1 MNHNY, CDR2 SVGAGI (reference sequence). CDR3 length equals 15 residues. CDR3 residues: CASRMPRGLNTEAFF. The CDR3 DNA reads as TGTGCCAGCAGGATGCCCAGGGGGTTGAACACTGAAGCTTTCTTT.

This clone was recorded a few times. The chain couples TRBV7-3 to TRBJ2-2; no clear D. V was cut by 1 base and J by 4 bases, with 10 bases left in between. The CDR3 has 15 residues. Germline V gives CDR1 SGHTA, CDR2 FQGTGA. The CDR3 spells CASSLNSAVTGELFF. The DNA of the CDR3 is TGTGCCAGCAGCTTAAACAGTGCAGTCACCGGGGAGCTGTTTTTT.

This clone was detected a few times. This sequence joins TRBV28 and TRBJ2-3; D is unresolved. With 1 base removed from V and 6 bases from J, the gap between germline ends came to 5 bases. Germline assignment: CDR1 MDHEN and CDR2 SYDVKM. The CDR3 runs 12 residues. Here the CDR3 reads CASSLLRDTQYF. In DNA form, the CDR3 reads TGTGCCAGCAGTTTATTGCGGGATACGCAGTATTTT.

There are many counts of this clone. CDR3 nucleotide sequence: TGTGCCAGCAGCCGAACGGCCAGGGGGCGGCTCTTGGAGACCCAGTACTTC. Amino acids: CASSRTARGRLLETQYF. The chain employs TRBV7-3 and TRBJ2-5; TRBD1 agrees at 8 bases. The junction had 16 bases not matched to a gene; V was cut back by 5 bases and J by 5 bases. Germline CDR1 SGHTA, CDR2 FQGTGA. CDR3 length equals 17 residues.

This CDR3 is CASSLGITRAKTYNEQFF. The CDR3 region has the DNA TGCGCCAGCAGCTTGGGCATTACCAGGGCTAAGACATACAATGAGCAGTTCTTC. The chain employs TRBV5-1 and TRBJ2-1; weak D call: TRBD1 (5 bases). Germline V gene sequence: CDR1 SGHRS, CDR2 YFSETQ. Trimming took 0 bases from V and 4 from J, leaving 20 bases between them. The CDR3 has 18 residues.

This chain connects TRBV4-3 to TRBJ1-1; 7 bases fit TRBD1. Unmatched junction bases numbered 6, after V lost 1 base and J lost 4 bases. Per the germline V gene, CDR1 is LGHNA and CDR2 is YSLEER. This CDR3 is built from 15 residues. CDR3 sequence reads: CASSQVPGGFTEAFF. As DNA, the CDR3 is TGCGCCAGCAGCCAAGTACCAGGGGGTTTCACTGAAGCTTTCTTT.

V is TRBV7-2 and J is TRBJ2-7, with 8 bases matching TRBD2. Germline loops: CDR1 SGHTA, CDR2 FQGNSA. The CDR3 runs 12 residues. V gave up 6 bases and J gave up 6 bases; unmatched junction bases: 4. The DNA for the CDR3 is TGTGCCAGCAGTTCGAGCGGGAGCGAGCAGTACTTC. Protein sequence: CASSSSGSEQYF.

The chain joins TRBV30 to TRBJ2-7; D is undetermined. The V gene lost 0 bases and the J gene lost 6 bases, with 6 bases spanning the gap. Germline V gene data show CDR1 as GTSNPN and CDR2 as SVGIG (reference sequence). The CDR3 length is 11 residues. The chain's CDR3 is CAWSVALEQYF. Written as DNA, the CDR3 is TGTGCCTGGAGTGTTGCCCTCGAGCAGTACTTC.

The chain joins TRBV4-1 to TRBJ2-3; 8 bases are a match to TRBD2. The junction had 10 bases not matched to a gene; V was cut back by 4 bases and J by 1 base. CDR1 is MGHRA, CDR2 YSYEKL, per germline. There are 17 residues in the CDR3. The DNA for the CDR3 is TGCGCCAGCAGCCCACAAACACCAGCGGGGGGCACAGATACGCAGTATTTT. This translates into CASSPQTPAGGTDTQYF.

The CDR3 DNA follows: TGCAGCGTTGAGTGGGGGACCAATGGCTACACCTTC. Translation gives CSVEWGTNGYTF. V and J are TRBV29-1 and TRBJ1-2; perhaps TRBD1 as D (5 bases). Per the germline V gene, CDR1 is SQVTM and CDR2 is ANQGSEA. The CDR3 loop spans 12 amino acids. The germline V and J ends were trimmed by 3 bases and 6 bases, with 11 bases remaining between them. The full variable domain, in which reference TRBV29-1 and TRBJ1-2 provide the parts outside the CDR3, is SAVISQKPSRDICQRGTSLTIQCQVDSQVTMMFWYRQQPGQSLTLIATANQGSEATYESGFVIDKFPISRPNLTFSTLTVSNMSPEDSSIYLCSVEWGTNGYTFGSGTRLTVV.

Points on this clone: One junction end disagrees with the germline gene, perhaps due to a read error. This chain joins TRBV20-1 and TRBJ1-2, with a tentative D call TRBD1 (6 bases). Germline V gene sequence: CDR1 DFQATT, CDR2 SNEGSKA (reference sequence). CDR3 size: 9 residues. The CDR3 loop reads CKPGHDLFF. CDR3 nucleotides: TGCAAGCCGGGACACGACCTTTTCTTC.

There are a few counts of this clone. V gene TRBV29-1 combines with J gene TRBJ2-3; 15 bases align to TRBD2. CDR1 and CDR2 from the germline V gene are SQVTM and ANQGSEA. The CDR3 has 18 residues. V lost 6 bases, J lost 4 bases, and 14 bases stayed unmatched. The DNA of the CDR3 is TGCAGCGTCCCCGGAGTAGGGACTAGCGGGAGGCGGGCAGATACGCAGTATTTT. It is translated as CSVPGVGTSGRRADTQYF.

The sample holds a few counts of this clone. The chain carries TRBV29-1 and TRBJ1-1; D unclear. CDR1 SQVTM and CDR2 ANQGSEA come from the germline V gene. The CDR3 runs 12 residues. V lost 0 bases and J lost 5, with 7 bases in between. The CDR3 DNA sequence: TGCAGCGTTGAAGAAAAGGGTACTGAAGCTTTCTTT. It encodes CSVEEKGTEAFF.

V usage is TRBV29-1 and J usage is TRBJ2-5, with 8 positions matching TRBD1. This CDR3 contains 12 residues. Germline trimming cut 6 bases from V and 5 bases from J; bases unmatched to any gene: 5. Per the germline V gene, CDR1 is SQVTM and CDR2 is ANQGSEA. The CDR3 protein is CSVRTGRETQYF. The CDR3 DNA reads as TGCAGCGTGAGGACAGGGAGGGAGACCCAGTACTTC. Full variable domain (missing parts from reference TRBV29-1 and TRBJ2-5): SAVISQKPSRDICQRGTSLTIQCQVDSQVTMMFWYRQQPGQSLTLIATANQGSEATYESGFVIDKFPISRPNLTFSTLTVSNMSPEDSSIYLCSVRTGRETQYFGPGTRLLVL.

The chain is built from TRBV5-1 and TRBJ2-1; D gene unclear. The CDR3 runs to 14 residues. With 4 bases removed from V and 2 bases from J, the gap between germline ends came to 10 bases. Germline V gene data show CDR1 as SGHRS and CDR2 as YFSETQ. Here the CDR3 reads CASSIPDTYNEQFF. In nucleotides, the CDR3 is TGCGCCAGCAGCATCCCCGACACCTACAATGAGCAGTTCTTC.

Only a few counts were recorded for this clone. V and J are TRBV29-1 and TRBJ2-5; 8 positions agree with TRBD1. With V trimmed by 8 bases and J by 5 bases, 10 bases remained unmatched. Per germline, CDR1 SQVTM and CDR2 ANQGSEA. The CDR3 is 13 amino acids. The CDR3 DNA reads TGCAGCTTTTCGCAGGGGGCGGCCGAGACCCAGTACTTC. Residues: CSFSQGAAETQYF.

The CDR3 DNA reads TGCGCCAGCAGGGCCTCATCGATTGAGCAGTTCTTC. This translates into CASRASSIEQFF. The chain uses TRBV5-1 and TRBJ2-1; D not resolved. CDR1 SGHRS and CDR2 YFSETQ come from the germline V gene. The CDR3 length is 12 residues. Trimming took off 5 bases at V and 9 bases at J, with 12 bases between the two ends.

The J gene is TRBJ2-7, the V gene TRBV5-1, with D perhaps TRBD1 or TRBD2 (5 bases each). V shed 4 bases and J shed 7 bases, with 21 bases lying between them. From germline, CDR1 is SGHRS and CDR2 YFSETQ. This CDR3 is built from 15 residues. For the CDR3, the DNA is TGCGCCAGCAGCCCGGGACGTTACACCCTACTTGAGCAGTACTTC. It specifies CASSPGRYTLLEQYF.

The genes are TRBV11-2 and TRBJ2-1; 8 nucleotides align to TRBD2. The CDR3 consists of 13 residues. Germline CDR1 SGHAT, CDR2 FQNNGV. V dropped 5 bases and J dropped 13; count of bases not matched to a gene: 10. The CDR3 here is CASSLGSGMIQFF. DNA for the CDR3: TGTGCCAGCAGCCTGGGTAGCGGGATGATTCAGTTCTTC.

Here the CDR3 reads CASSLEVGGGQDEQYF. CDR3 DNA sequence: TGCGCCAGCAGCTTGGAAGTTGGTGGGGGGCAGGACGAGCAGTACTTC. The chain combines TRBV5-1 with TRBJ2-7; D could derive from TRBD1 or TRBD2 (6 bases each). Germline V gives CDR1 SGHRS, CDR2 YFSETQ. The CDR3 is 16 amino acids. V lost 0 bases and J 5 bases, leaving 18 bases between the germline ends.

CDR3 DNA sequence: TGCGCCAGCAGCCACGGCAACTCTGGGGCCAACGTCCTGACTTTC. Translating gives CASSHGNSGANVLTF. This chain joins TRBV4-3 and TRBJ2-6; D is uncertain. The CDR3 is 15 residues long. Germline V gene sequence: CDR1 LGHNA, CDR2 YSLEER. Trimming left V 3 bases short and J 0 bases short, with 6 bases between.